The clone carrying this T cell receptor (beta chain) has just a few counts. This sample is part of a study of cytomegalovirus exposure and HLA in healthy donors. Both 60 Vbeta primers and 13 Jbeta primers went into the PCR. Some clones are missing from TCRdb's copy, which holds only in-frame ones; the method was immunoSEQ multiplex PCR. Of fewer than 95,000 clones listed, 85% were seen once; the top ten hold 7.4%. This clonotype was sampled from a middle-aged man in good health and CMV-seropositive. The sequenced sample consisted of PBMCs.

The CDR3 region is CASSLPPVGGTREQYF. Here the CDR3 DNA reads TGTGCCAGCAGCTTACCACCGGTGGGGGGGACCCGCGAGCAGTACTTC. The chain has TRBV7-4 and TRBJ2-7; 7 bases line up with TRBD2. The CDR3 is made up of 16 amino acids. The germline V gene encodes CDR1 SGHVT and CDR2 SQSDAQ. Trimming cost V 2 bases and J 6 bases; bases outside gene matches: 13.